These 28 T cell receptor beta chains were all obtained from the same sample, sequenced in a study of cytomegalovirus exposure and HLA in healthy donors. The PCR ran on 60 Vbeta and 13 Jbeta primers. The method was immunoSEQ multiplex PCR; TCRdb's version includes in-frame clones alone and lacks a portion of them. Of 110,000 or so clones in the sample, about 13% were seen once. Material for sequencing was PBMCs. These receptor sequences come from a man between 40 and 49 years old in good health and CMV-seropositive.

As regards this clone: Compared with germline, one end of the junction differs, possibly owing to a read error. The rearrangement uses TRBV30 and TRBJ1-1, with a possible D match to TRBD1 (6 bases). Germline CDR1 and CDR2: GTSNPN and SVGIG (reference sequence). The CDR3 spans 13 residues. The CDR3 nucleotides are TGTGCCCGGAGTGCTTCTTTTGGGGGCAGGGCTTTCTTT. Its translation is CARSASFGGRAFF.

A few counts support this clone. The CDR3, as DNA: TGTGCCAGCAGCCTCGGACTAGTCAGCGAGCAGTACTTC. Translated: CASSLGLVSEQYF. The chain couples TRBV11-2 to TRBJ2-7; 7 bases are a match to TRBD2. CDR1 and CDR2 (germline): SGHAT, FQNNGV. Losses at the gene ends were 5 bases for V and 6 bases for J; bases not matched to a gene: 7. The CDR3 has 13 residues.

The V gene is TRBV10-3, the J gene TRBJ1-2; TRBD1 matches at 9 bases. V trimming: 4 bases; J trimming: 7 bases; junction bases outside the gene matches: 10. CDR3 length: 15 amino acids. Germline lookup yields CDR1 ENHRY and CDR2 SYGVKD. The CDR3 reads CAISGLRDRAGGYTF. CDR3 bases: TGTGCCATCAGTGGTCTTCGGGACAGGGCGGGTGGCTACACCTTC.

Only a few counts were recorded for this clone. The chain recombines TRBV11-2 with TRBJ2-1, with D perhaps matching TRBD2 (7 bases). The V gene lost 2 bases and the J gene lost 7 bases, with 24 bases spanning the gap. Germline lookup yields CDR1 SGHAT and CDR2 FQNNGV. CDR3 size: 18 residues. This CDR3 is CASSLLLWGGPLSNEQFF. The CDR3 region has the DNA TGTGCCAGCAGCTTATTACTTTGGGGGGGGCCCCTCTCTAATGAGCAGTTCTTC.

This chain joins TRBV4-1 and TRBJ2-5; D is possibly TRBD2 (5 bases). Trimming took off 4 bases at V and 10 bases at J, with 22 bases between the two ends. CDR3 length: 15 amino acids. The germline V gene has CDR1 MGHRA and CDR2 YSYEKL. The CDR3 spells CASSLFEGKEESQYF. CDR3 nucleotides: TGCGCCAGCAGCCTTTTCGAGGGTAAAGAAGAAAGCCAGTACTTC.

This chain uses TRBV4-1 with TRBJ1-1, with D possibly being TRBD1 (6 bases). Germline V gene sequence: CDR1 MGHRA, CDR2 YSYEKL. This CDR3 has 15 amino acids. Trimming removed 4 bases from V and 0 bases from J, with 12 bases in between. The CDR3 region is CASSRPGHLNTEAFF. CDR3 nucleotide sequence: TGCGCCAGCAGCCGTCCGGGACACTTGAACACTGAAGCTTTCTTT.

This clone has more than one count but fewer than ten. The chain is built from TRBV6-5 and TRBJ1-2; 7 bases line up with TRBD1. The CDR3 length is 15 residues. Germline V gene sequence: CDR1 MNHEY, CDR2 SVGAGI. The V gene end was trimmed by 0 bases and the J gene end by 4 bases; junction bases not matched to a gene: 5. The CDR3 sequence is CASSYSRGPGYGYTF. The CDR3 DNA sequence: TGTGCCAGCAGTTACTCGAGGGGGCCGGGCTATGGCTACACCTTC.

V and J are TRBV5-6 and TRBJ1-2; 8 bases are shared with TRBD1. Germline trimming cut 5 bases from V and 4 bases from J; bases unmatched to any gene: 4. Per the germline V gene, CDR1 is SGHDT and CDR2 is YYEEEE. This CDR3 is 13 amino acids long. The CDR3 spells CASRPDRGYGYTF. The CDR3 DNA reads TGTGCCAGCAGACCCGACAGGGGCTATGGCTACACCTTC.

The chain joins TRBV27 to TRBJ2-2, with 16 bases identical to TRBD2. Germline-derived CDR1 and CDR2 are MNHEY and SMNVEV (reference sequence). The CDR3 extends over 18 amino acids. The ends lost 3 bases at V and 5 bases at J; junction bases unmatched: 6. The CDR3 loop reads CASSLGTSGGGSTGELFF. Here the CDR3 DNA reads TGTGCCAGCAGTTTGGGGACTAGCGGGGGGGGGAGTACCGGGGAGCTGTTTTTT.

This clone was picked up a small number of times. The chain couples TRBV5-6 to TRBJ2-5; the match to TRBD1 covers 9 bases. CDR1 is SGHDT, CDR2 YYEEEE, per germline. Trimming cost V 4 bases and J 5 bases; bases outside gene matches: 9. The CDR3 has 15 amino acids. The CDR3 reads CASSLQGAVLETQYF. The DNA of the CDR3 is TGTGCCAGCAGCCTACAGGGGGCTGTTTTGGAGACCCAGTACTTC. Filled out from reference TRBV5-6 and TRBJ2-5, the complete variable domain reads DAGVTQSPTHLIKTRGQQVTLRCSPKSGHDTVSWYQQALGQGPQFIFQYYEEEERQRGNFPDRFSGHQFPNYSSELNVNALLLGDSALYLCASSLQGAVLETQYFGPGTRLLVL.

The rearrangement joins TRBV7-2 to TRBJ2-7; D possibly corresponds to TRBD2 (5 bases). Germline V CDR1 and CDR2: SGHTA, FQGNSA. The CDR3 runs 14 residues. V was pared by 3 bases and J by 1 base, with 10 bases between. In DNA form, the CDR3 reads TGTGCCAGCAGCTTCACGCGGGTGTCCTACGAGCAGTACTTC. It encodes CASSFTRVSYEQYF.

V is TRBV21-1 and J is TRBJ1-2; the DNA was not used to check the table's D call, TRBD1. TRBV21-1 is described as a pseudogene. CDR3 length: 16 residues. The CDR3 bases are TGTGCCAGCAACACAGAGGGGGAAGGAGGCCGGCATGGCTACACCTTC. Translated, it gives CASNTEGEGGRHGYTF.

This clone was counted a few times. This chain connects TRBV11-3 to TRBJ2-1, with TRBD2 matching 12 bases. The germline V gene encodes CDR1 SGHNT and CDR2 YENEEA. J was trimmed by 0 bases and V by 3 bases; bases with no gene match: 9. CDR3 size: 19 residues. The CDR3 DNA follows: TGTGCCAGCAGCTTCCGCGGGACTAGCGGGTTGAGCTCCTACAATGAGCAGTTCTTC. This codes for CASSFRGTSGLSSYNEQFF.

This clone was seen only a few times. The chain links TRBV7-9 to TRBJ1-1; perhaps TRBD1 as D (5 bases). Trimming stripped 4 bases from V and 4 bases from J, with 7 bases between. Germline-derived CDR1 and CDR2 are SEHNR and FQNEAQ (reference sequence). This CDR3 spans 12 amino acids. CDR3 nucleotides: TGTGCCAGCAGCTCTGGGGCCACTGAAGCTTTCTTT. This translates into CASSSGATEAFF. Drawing the rest from reference TRBV7-9 and TRBJ1-1, the complete variable domain is DTGVSQNPRHKITKRGQNVTFRCDPISEHNRLYWYRQTLGQGPEFLTYFQNEAQLEKSRLLSDRFSAERPKGSFSTLEIQRTEQGDSAMYLCASSSGATEAFFGQGTRLTVV.

V is TRBV7-9 and J is TRBJ2-7; weak D call: TRBD2 (5 bases). CDR3 length equals 12 residues. CDR1 is SEHNR and CDR2 is FQNEAQ in the germline V gene (reference sequence). V was pared by 8 bases and J by 5 bases, with 13 bases between. Written as DNA, the CDR3 is TGTGCCAGCTCCCGGACTTCCCACGAGCAGTACTTC. Translated: CASSRTSHEQYF. Using reference TRBV7-9 and TRBJ2-7 for the parts outside the CDR3, the full variable domain is DTGVSQNPRHKITKRGQNVTFRCDPISEHNRLYWYRQTLGQGPEFLTYFQNEAQLEKSRLLSDRFSAERPKGSFSTLEIQRTEQGDSAMYLCASSRTSHEQYFGPGTRLTVT.

This clone was counted a few times. The V gene is TRBV29-1, the J gene TRBJ2-1; no reliable D call. Germline-derived CDR1 and CDR2 are SQVTM and ANQGSEA. CDR3 size: 15 residues. V lost 4 bases and J lost 0, with 13 bases in between. In DNA, the CDR3 is TGCAGCGTTGGAGCTCCTAGTAGCTCCTACAATGAGCAGTTCTTC. Protein sequence: CSVGAPSSSYNEQFF.

This clone was counted a few times. At one of its ends the junction is not consistent with the germline gene, which may arise from a read error. Other DNA sequences in this sample translate to the same CDR3. The chain joins TRBV4-1 to TRBJ2-5; 11 bases fit TRBD2. The CDR3 sequence is 16 residues long. Germline V gene lookup returns CDR1 MGHRA and CDR2 YSYEKL. DNA for the CDR3: TGCGCAAGCAGCCAAGACGCAGGGACTAGCGGCCGACGGGAGTACTTC. Protein: CASSQDAGTSGRREYF.

This clone has just a few counts. The chain has TRBV30 and TRBJ2-4; D perhaps matches TRBD2 (6 bases). Germline loops: CDR1 GTSNPN, CDR2 SVGIG (reference sequence). CDR3 length equals 12 residues. The CDR3 DNA follows: TGTGCGGGAGGCCGAGTGGAAAACATTCAGTACTTC. Encoded protein: CAGGRVENIQYF. Together with reference TRBV30 and TRBJ2-4, the CDR3 gives the full variable domain: SQTIHQWPATLVQPVGSPLSLECTVEGTSNPNLYWYRQAAGRGLQLLFYSVGIGQISSEVPQNLSASRPQDRQFILSSKKLLLSDSGFYLCAGGRVENIQYFGAGTRLSVL.

This clone was picked up a small number of times. The CDR3 coding sequence is TGTGCCAGCAGTTCTGCCCAGGGGGCGCCAAACTATGGCTACACCTTC. It encodes CASSSAQGAPNYGYTF. This chain uses TRBV6-5 with TRBJ1-2; 8 bases align to TRBD1. V lost 4 bases, J lost 2 bases, and 9 bases stayed unmatched. This CDR3 is 16 amino acids long. CDR1 is MNHEY and CDR2 is SVGAGI in the germline V gene.

The J gene is TRBJ1-1, the V gene TRBV29-1; maybe TRBD1 (5 bases). This CDR3 spans 11 amino acids. Trimming removed 7 bases from V and 5 bases from J, with 11 bases in between. Germline assignment: CDR1 SQVTM and CDR2 ANQGSEA. Here the CDR3 DNA reads TGCAGCGCTGGGAGGGGTACTGAAGCTTTCTTT. It specifies CSAGRGTEAFF.

The chain is built from TRBV27 and TRBJ2-1; 10 positions agree with TRBD1. Germline loops: CDR1 MNHEY, CDR2 SMNVEV (reference sequence). This CDR3 contains 16 residues. V was pared by 6 bases and J by 4 bases, with 9 bases of the junction left unmatched. CDR3 DNA: TGTGCCAGCAGCCCACCGGGACAGGGGTTTTACAATGAGCAGTTCTTC. Protein: CASSPPGQGFYNEQFF.

The chain employs TRBV4-1 and TRBJ2-7; D possibly corresponds to TRBD2 (6 bases). CDR3 length: 13 amino acids. With 4 bases removed from V and 6 bases from J, the gap between germline ends came to 13 bases. The germline V gene has CDR1 MGHRA and CDR2 YSYEKL. DNA of the CDR3: TGCGCCAGCAGCCTGGGGGGAGCCAGCGAGCAGTACTTC. Its protein product is CASSLGGASEQYF.

In this sample, this clone turned up a few times. V gene TRBV19 combines with J gene TRBJ1-1; TRBD1 is a possible D gene (5 bases). The ends were cut back, 3 bases at V and 5 bases at J, with 13 bases in the middle. Germline-derived CDR1 and CDR2 are LNHDA and SQIVND (reference sequence). This CDR3 region has 14 residues. The CDR3 bases are TGTGCCAGTAGTATTCAGGGAAGGGGAACTGAAGCTTTCTTT. Translated, it gives CASSIQGRGTEAFF.

This clone has more than one count but fewer than ten. The J gene is TRBJ1-2, the V gene TRBV19, with D perhaps matching TRBD1 (5 bases). This CDR3 is 15 amino acids long. V was pared by 7 bases and J by 7 bases, with 22 bases between. Germline V gene lookup returns CDR1 LNHDA and CDR2 SQIVND (reference sequence). CDR3 sequence reads: CASTDRGRGVSGYTF. For the CDR3, the DNA is TGTGCCAGTACCGACCGGGGGAGGGGTGTTTCTGGCTACACCTTC.

This clone appeared a few times. This chain joins TRBV19 and TRBJ2-3; D perhaps matches TRBD2 (5 bases). V gave up 5 bases and J gave up 2 bases, with 11 bases separating them. The germline gives CDR1 LNHDA, CDR2 SQIVND (reference sequence). This CDR3 is 14 amino acids long. CDR3 sequence reads: CASSLGLNTDTQYF. The CDR3 DNA is TGTGCCAGTAGTCTCGGACTGAACACAGATACGCAGTATTTT.

Comment on this clone: Other DNA sequences from this sample encode an identical CDR3 as well. The rearrangement links TRBV4-3 to TRBJ1-2, with D maybe TRBD1 (6 bases). Germline CDR1 and CDR2: LGHNA and YSLEER. V shed 4 bases and J shed 1 base, with 10 bases lying between them. This CDR3 spans 14 amino acids. The CDR3 region is CASSRDRFNYGYTF. For the CDR3, the DNA is TGCGCCAGCAGCCGAGACAGGTTTAACTATGGCTACACCTTC.

This rearrangement joins TRBV13 to TRBJ1-1, with D possibly matching TRBD1 (5 bases). This CDR3 has 13 residues. V lost 5 bases, J lost 1 base, and 8 bases lay in between. Germline V gene sequence: CDR1 PRHDT, CDR2 FYEKMQ (reference sequence). This chain's CDR3 is CASSPTGNTEAFF. In nucleotides, the CDR3 is TGTGCCAGCAGCCCAACAGGGAACACTGAAGCTTTCTTT.

The genes are TRBV19 and TRBJ2-5, with TRBD1 as a possible D gene (6 bases). V dropped 8 bases and J dropped 13 bases, with 23 bases sitting between them. The germline gives CDR1 LNHDA, CDR2 SQIVND (reference sequence). This CDR3 is built from 13 residues. CDR3 DNA: TGTGCCAGTTCCGGGCCAGGGGCTGGCGAGCCGTACTTC. This encodes CASSGPGAGEPYF.